This entry concerns a single TCR beta chain. The data stem from a study of Graves' ophthalmopathy and Graves' hyperthyroidism. RNA transcripts were the source from which TCR beta CDR3 regions were amplified. First-round RT-PCR employed HTBI primers, with a second-round multiplex PCR after it. Each CDR3 protein is one row after TCRdb ran MiXCR on the multiplex PCR reads. The table records around 1.1 million distinct CDR3 sequences, about 35% of them present only once. Deletions cut 6 bases from V and 1 base from J, with 15 bases between. The CDR3 totals 15 residues. Uncontrolled infections, pregnancy, lactation or other autoimmune diseases led to patient exclusion.

Sequences were obtained from peripheral blood or thyroid tissue (not recorded which). The receptor comes from an adult man with Graves' hyperthyroidism. This sequence joins TRBV12-3 or TRBV12-4 and TRBJ2-5; a weak D match, TRBD1 (6 bases). The CDR3 loop reads CASRTGFLSQETQYF. DNA for the CDR3: TGTGCCAGCAGAACAGGGTTTTTAAGCCAAGAGACCCAGTACTTC.